The 25 T cell receptor beta chains presented below share a single source sample, sequenced in a study of blood T cell repertoires in COVID-19. Here immunoSEQ multiplex PCR was the method, and the copy in TCRdb shows in-frame clones only, minus some. The sample contains some 110,000 clones, around 86% of which appear only once. The sequencing input was peripheral blood. These receptors all come from a man aged 40-49 years with acute or convalescent COVID-19.

The chain couples TRBV30 to TRBJ1-5; weak D call: TRBD1 (5 bases). Germline values: CDR1 GTSNPN, CDR2 SVGIG (reference sequence). Trimming cost V 5 bases and J 4 bases, with 12 bases left between them. The CDR3 is 13 residues long. In DNA, the CDR3 is TGTGCCTGGGCCCCAGGGTATAATCAGCCCCAGCATTTT. It codes for CAWAPGYNQPQHF. Full variable domain (outside the CDR3, taken from reference TRBV30 and TRBJ1-5): SQTIHQWPATLVQPVGSPLSLECTVEGTSNPNLYWYRQAAGRGLQLLFYSVGIGQISSEVPQNLSASRPQDRQFILSSKKLLLSDSGFYLCAWAPGYNQPQHFGDGTRLSIL.

This chain joins TRBV5-4 and TRBJ2-7; no definite D call. Trimming took off 1 base at V and 0 bases at J, with 8 bases between the two ends. This CDR3 has 14 amino acids. Germline V CDR1 and CDR2: SGHNT, YYREEE (reference sequence). As DNA, the CDR3 is TGTGCCAGCAGCTTGACTACCCCCTCCTACGAGCAGTACTTC. This gives the protein CASSLTTPSYEQYF.

This clone rates as medium-sized. The chain employs TRBV4-1 and TRBJ2-5; D perhaps matches TRBD2 (6 bases). Per germline, CDR1 MGHRA and CDR2 YSYEKL. The CDR3 loop spans 17 amino acids. V gave up 0 bases and J gave up 4 bases, with 18 bases separating them. The CDR3 DNA is TGCGCCAGCAGCCAAGACCTGGAGCTAGCGTCCGGAGAGACCCAGTACTTC. It yields the protein CASSQDLELASGETQYF.

The V call is TRBV20-1, the J call TRBJ2-7; TRBD2 aligns across 11 bases. After removal of 3 bases from V and 5 bases from J, the junction contained 6 bases not matched to a gene. CDR1 and CDR2 from the germline V gene are DFQATT and SNEGSKA (reference sequence). The CDR3 runs 14 residues. CDR3: CSASSGGAYHEQYF. The DNA of the CDR3 is TGCAGTGCTAGTAGCGGGGGGGCATATCACGAGCAGTACTTC.

The CDR3, as DNA: TGTGCCAGTAGTCGGACAGGTTTCTCTGGAAACACCATATATTTT. Its protein is CASSRTGFSGNTIYF. The genes are TRBV19 and TRBJ1-3, with 7 bases identical to TRBD1. Germline loops: CDR1 LNHDA, CDR2 SQIVND (reference sequence). The ends lost 5 bases at V and 0 bases at J; junction bases unmatched: 4. This CDR3 comprises 15 residues.

In this sample, this clone turned up a few times. The chain combines TRBV30 with TRBJ1-3; the match to TRBD1 covers 9 bases. The CDR3 loop spans 17 amino acids. From germline, CDR1 is GTSNPN and CDR2 SVGIG (reference sequence). J gave up 3 bases and V 4 bases, and 13 bases lay outside the gene matches. The CDR3 bases are TGTGCCTGGACCTTGACTACAGGGGGCTTGCGTGGAAACACCATATATTTT. Protein sequence: CAWTLTTGGLRGNTIYF.

The chain is built from TRBV6-5 and TRBJ1-4; D perhaps matches TRBD1 (5 bases). Germline V gene data show CDR1 as MNHEY and CDR2 as SVGAGI. V lost 2 bases to trimming and J lost 8 bases, with 12 bases between them. The CDR3 is 14 amino acids. CDR3 in amino acids: CASSYGGAGEKLFF. DNA for the CDR3: TGTGCCAGCAGTTACGGAGGGGCCGGAGAAAAACTGTTTTTT.

The V call is TRBV5-1, the J call TRBJ2-5; D not certain. The CDR3 contains 14 residues. Germline CDR1 SGHRS, CDR2 YFSETQ. The V and J ends lost 3 bases and 2 bases respectively, with 11 bases between them. The CDR3, as DNA: TGCGCCAGCAGCTCCTATGTATCACAAGAGACCCAGTACTTC. Protein: CASSSYVSQETQYF.

The chain uses TRBV24-1 and TRBJ2-1; 8 bases are shared with TRBD2. Trimming removed 2 bases from V and 10 bases from J; junction bases left unmatched: 12. The CDR3 has 16 residues. In germline, CDR1 is KGHDR, CDR2 SFDVKD. CDR3 coding DNA: TGTGCCACCAGTGATTCGGGACTAGGGGTGACAAGGGAGCAGTTCTTC. It is translated as CATSDSGLGVTREQFF.

This rearrangement joins TRBV13 to TRBJ1-6, with D tentatively TRBD1 (6 bases). This CDR3 is built from 15 residues. The V gene's germline CDR1 is PRHDT and CDR2 FYEKMQ (reference sequence). The germline V and J ends were trimmed by 4 bases and 10 bases, with 17 bases remaining between them. CDR3 sequence (DNA): TGTGCCAGCAGCTCGCCAGGGGAGGGTTACTCACCCCTCCACTTT. It specifies CASSSPGEGYSPLHF.

For the CDR3, the DNA is TGTGCCAGCAGCTCCCCAAGGACAGCTGGGTATAATTCACCCCTCCACTTT. It yields the protein CASSSPRTAGYNSPLHF. This chain uses TRBV7-8 with TRBJ1-6; a possible D gene is TRBD1 (6 bases). The CDR3 has 17 amino acids. Germline V gene data show CDR1 as SGHVS and CDR2 as FQNEAQ. With 4 bases removed from V and 4 bases from J, the gap between germline ends came to 17 bases.

This clone was seen only a few times. The rearrangement joins TRBV7-2 to TRBJ1-2, with 10 nucleotides matching TRBD1. After removal of 5 bases from V and 7 bases from J, the junction contained 7 bases not matched to a gene. Germline V CDR1 and CDR2: SGHTA, FQGNSA. This CDR3 spans 14 amino acids. Here the CDR3 reads CASSPGTGVSGYTF. In DNA form, the CDR3 reads TGTGCCAGCAGCCCAGGGACAGGGGTTAGTGGCTACACCTTC.

This clone was counted a single time. J is TRBJ2-6 and V is TRBV7-3, with D uncertain. CDR1 is SGHTA, CDR2 FQGTGA, per germline. CDR3 size: 15 residues. V was cut by 1 base and J by 2 bases, with 6 bases left in between. In DNA form, the CDR3 reads TGTGCCAGCAGCTTAAGTGGGCCTGGGGCCAACGTCCTGACTTTC. It is translated as CASSLSGPGANVLTF.

This clone occurred once. This chain uses TRBV7-6 with TRBJ2-7; 7 bases are shared with TRBD2. CDR1 SGHVS and CDR2 FNYEAQ come from the germline V gene. V dropped 1 base and J dropped 3; count of bases not matched to a gene: 9. The CDR3 consists of 16 residues. CDR3 bases: TGTGCCAGCAGCTTAGTCGGGGGGATAGGGGACTACGAGCAGTACTTC. Its translation: CASSLVGGIGDYEQYF. Using reference TRBV7-6 and TRBJ2-7 for the parts outside the CDR3, the full variable domain is GAGVSQSPRYKVTKRGQDVALRCDPISGHVSLYWYRQALGQGPEFLTYFNYEAQQDKSGLPNDRFSAERPEGSISTLTIQRTEQRDSAMYRCASSLVGGIGDYEQYFGPGTRLTVT.

The gene calls are TRBV11-2 and TRBJ2-7; TRBD1 might be the D (5 bases). Trimming took off 0 bases at V and 10 bases at J, with 13 bases between the two ends. Germline assignment: CDR1 SGHAT and CDR2 FQNNGV. This CDR3 has 13 amino acids. This CDR3 is CASSLETDTYQYF. The CDR3 DNA is TGTGCCAGCAGCTTAGAGACAGACACATACCAGTACTTC. Full variable domain (missing parts from reference TRBV11-2 and TRBJ2-7): EAGVAQSPRYKIIEKRQSVAFWCNPISGHATLYWYQQILGQGPKLLIQFQNNGVVDDSQLPKDRFSAERLKGVDSTLKIQPAKLEDSAVYLCASSLETDTYQYFGPGTRLTVT.

The CDR3 region is CASSYPEGAFGYGYTF. The CDR3 nucleotides are TGTGCCAGCAGTTACCCGGAAGGGGCTTTTGGCTATGGCTACACCTTC. The genes are TRBV6-6 and TRBJ1-2, with D perhaps matching TRBD1 (5 bases). The CDR3 runs to 16 residues. The V and J ends lost 2 bases and 4 bases respectively, with 17 bases between them. Germline CDR1 and CDR2: MNHNY and SVGAGI (reference sequence).

This clone has ten or more counts. The V gene is TRBV6-5, the J gene TRBJ2-2; a possible D gene is TRBD1 (6 bases). Germline V gene lookup returns CDR1 MNHEY and CDR2 SVGAGI. The CDR3 runs 14 residues. The V end was cut by 3 bases, the J end by 7 bases, with 12 bases between. The CDR3 DNA is TGTGCCAGCAGTTATCAAGGGGGAGACGGGGAGCTGTTTTTT. It codes for CASSYQGGDGELFF.

V usage is TRBV4-1 and J usage is TRBJ2-6; D remains unclear. This CDR3 comprises 15 residues. CDR1 MGHRA and CDR2 YSYEKL come from the germline V gene. V gave up 0 bases and J gave up 2 bases, with 5 bases separating them. CDR3 region: CASSQDQAGANVLTF. The CDR3 DNA follows: TGCGCCAGCAGCCAAGATCAGGCTGGGGCCAACGTCCTGACTTTC.

The V and J genes are TRBV7-9 and TRBJ1-5, with 7 nucleotides matching TRBD1. With V trimmed by 5 bases and J by 4 bases, 8 bases remained unmatched. This CDR3 region has 15 residues. Germline V lookup: CDR1 SEHNR, CDR2 FQNEAQ (reference sequence). CDR3 DNA: TGTGCCAGCAGCCTCGACAGGGCGGGTAATCAGCCCCAGCATTTT. Translating it yields CASSLDRAGNQPQHF.

V is TRBV6-1 and J is TRBJ2-7, with 7 bases that match TRBD1. This CDR3 has 14 residues. Germline CDR1 is MNHNS and CDR2 is SASEGT. V trimming: 2 bases; J trimming: 3 bases; junction bases outside the gene matches: 4. The CDR3 protein is CASSERGQLYEQYF. CDR3 DNA sequence: TGTGCCAGCAGTGAACGGGGACAGCTCTACGAGCAGTACTTC.

This clone has a handful of counts. V usage is TRBV6-1 and J usage is TRBJ2-7; weak D call: TRBD2 (5 bases). CDR1 is MNHNS, CDR2 SASEGT, per germline. Trimming took 3 bases from V and 4 from J, leaving 16 bases between them. This CDR3 comprises 15 residues. The CDR3 nucleotides read TGTGCCAGCAGTGATGTGTCAGCCGAGGGATACGAGCAGTACTTC. The encoded protein is CASSDVSAEGYEQYF.

This chain connects TRBV29-1 to TRBJ1-6, with a tentative D call TRBD1 (6 bases). The CDR3 covers 14 residues. Germline assignment: CDR1 SQVTM and CDR2 ANQGSEA. V was cut by 0 bases and J by 9 bases, with 12 bases left in between. Here the CDR3 reads CSVEEGARGSPLHF. In DNA form, the CDR3 reads TGCAGCGTTGAAGAGGGGGCGCGAGGTTCACCCCTCCACTTT.

The chain is built from TRBV5-1 and TRBJ2-2, with D possibly matching TRBD2 (6 bases). Germline V gene lookup returns CDR1 SGHRS and CDR2 YFSETQ. Trimming removed 5 bases from V and 3 bases from J, with 11 bases in between. This CDR3 is built from 14 residues. The DNA for the CDR3 is TGCGCCAGCAGGTCGGGGGTGGACACCGGGGAGCTGTTTTTT. It translates to CASRSGVDTGELFF.

The chain employs TRBV30 and TRBJ1-2; TRBD1 aligns across 8 bases. The J segment lost 4 bases and the V segment lost 2 bases, leaving 9 bases of the junction unmatched. This CDR3 region has 15 residues. Germline V gene data show CDR1 as GTSNPN and CDR2 as SVGIG (reference sequence). The CDR3 sequence: CAWSPGQERLYGYTF. CDR3 coding DNA: TGTGCCTGGAGTCCGGGACAGGAGAGACTCTATGGCTACACCTTC.

The chain uses TRBV14 and TRBJ1-2, with D possibly TRBD1 on 5 matching bases. The length of the CDR3 is 14 residues. V lost 4 bases and J lost 4, with 13 bases in between. Germline-derived CDR1 and CDR2 are SGHDN and FVKESK. The CDR3 here is CASSLYGGVYGYTF. The CDR3 DNA reads as TGTGCCAGCAGCCTGTACGGGGGAGTCTATGGCTACACCTTC.